This TCR beta chain was documented in a study of T cells in localized non-small cell lung cancer. Study-wide points: The highest T cell clonality was in uninvolved adjacent lung, above tumor. A median approximately 61 of the top 100 tumor clones appeared in adjacent lung.

The CDR3 runs 14 residues. CDR1 and CDR2 from the germline V gene are MGHDK and SYGVNS. The V gene lost 4 bases and the J gene lost 8 bases, with 12 bases spanning the gap. The method was immunoSEQ multiplex PCR; TCRdb's version includes in-frame clones alone and lacks a portion of them. The data contain approximately 30,000 clones, roughly 93% of them seen just once; the ten biggest clones take up 7% to 9.5%. Concerning this clone itself: The antigen is not known.

This TCR came from a female donor of 60 years or more with stage I lung adenocarcinoma. The material sequenced was peripheral blood, taken before any cancer treatment. The V and J genes are TRBV25-1 and TRBJ2-6; D tentatively reads TRBD1 or TRBD2 (5 bases each). This CDR3 is CASSGSQGPNVLTF. CDR3 nucleotide sequence: TGTGCCAGCAGTGGGTCCCAGGGACCCAACGTCCTGACTTTC.